The present T cell receptor beta chain was sequenced within a study of T-cell reconstitution after alpha-beta-depleted transplantation in children (dated by TCRdb to about 2016). Regarding the research as a whole: Using TCR repertoire profiling, the study quantitatively followed how T-cell immune reconstitution unfolded in children after TCRalphabeta/CD19-depleted allogeneic hematopoietic cell transplantation. The full study reports these points: Over subsequent months, a decline in hyperexpanded clone frequencies was noted, and after one year, T-cell counts and TCRbeta diversity were mostly ascribed to newly produced T cells. The apparently early alphabetaT-cell count recovery about two months after transplant was reportedly dependent on only several hundred rapidly expanded clones derived from non-depleted graft cells. In some patients, high TCRbeta diversity at day 60 was attributed to recipient T cells and intrathymic progenitors that had survived conditioning.

The treatment or condition label for this specimen denotes: allogeneic hematopoietic cell transplantation with graft depleted of TCRalphabeta T cells and CD19 B cells. Transplant recipients were children who received TCRalphabeta/CD19-depleted allogeneic hematopoietic cell grafts. The CDR3 runs 14 residues from the cysteine to the phenylalanine. The retained sequence is limited to the CDR3, 42 bases, with the frame set at the first base. CDR1 and CDR2 (MDHEN, SYDVKM) derive from the germline V gene. The V end gives up 6 bases and the J end 5 bases, leaving 9 bases in the junction not matched to a gene. Regarding this clonotype: No cognate antigen has been identified for it. This may stem from a read error, because a much larger clone lies one nucleotide away.

Receptor libraries were prepared by PCR. Sequencing relied on an Illumina HiSeq 2500. To normalize quantification of the TCRbeta repertoire, the TCR libraries were built with molecular barcoding that relied on unique molecular identifiers. Using fastp at Q25 and MiXCR, TCRdb reprocessed the public reads and kept productive beta chains. Entries are consolidated by CDR3 protein sequence, retaining the most common genes and DNA. For this sample there are under 300,000 distinct CDR3 sequences; about 9.9% appear just once. The ten largest account for around a quarter of the sample. Recombination joined TRBV28 with TRBJ2-5; TRBD1 aligns with 7 central bases. The sample consisted of peripheral blood, taken 180 days after TCRalphabeta/CD19-depleted stem cell transplant. The source is a male patient under 10 years old who had a stem cell transplant for chronic granulomatous disease, so the T cells may come from the graft donor. The nucleotide sequence reads as follows: TGTGCCAGCAGATTAAAGGGGGCCGGGGAGACCCAGTACTTC. It is translated as CASRLKGAGETQYF.